Given below is one T cell receptor (beta chain) in context. The antigen is not known. The repertoire was sequenced with immunoSEQ multiplex PCR; TCRdb's copy has only in-frame clones and lacks some. The repertoire holds around 60,000 clones, with 45% to 65% as singletons. This entry comes from a study of cytotoxic CD8 clonotypes in ibrutinib-treated CLL. General study results and limits: Clonality rose at ibrutinib response and fell back toward baseline at progression.

This receptor was identified in a human donor with chronic lymphocytic leukemia. The sequencing used PBMCs, collected after 12 months of ibrutinib treatment.

The CDR3: CASSGVANYGYTF. The CDR3 DNA follows: TGCGCCAGCAGTGGTGTGGCTAACTATGGCTACACCTTC. The rearrangement links TRBV10-2 to TRBJ1-2; the D is unclear. Germline CDR1 WSHSY, CDR2 SAAADI. The ends were cut back, 4 bases at V and 0 bases at J, with 6 bases in the middle. The CDR3 contains 13 residues.